This T cell receptor (beta chain) was captured by sequencing in a study of blood T cell repertoires in COVID-19. Study overall: From the United States, Italy and Spain came samples of acute and convalescent COVID-19. Sources were T cells, B-cell-depleted T cells, or PBMCs; the material itself was cDNA or gDNA.

Per the authors' pipeline: The assay estimated nucleated cells by amplifying reference gene primers. The protocol was immunoSEQ multiplex PCR, while the TCRdb copy is restricted to in-frame clones and leaves out a portion. V and J calls and clone size are given by that table; D and trimming were obtained from the DNA. The profile shows 25,000 to 35,000 clones, around 63% of them singletons. Sequenced material: peripheral blood. This TCR derives from a human donor in a cohort sampled during active COVID-19.

CDR3 residues: CASSPARLSETQYF. The DNA of the CDR3 is TGTGCCAGCAGCCCAGCCCGACTATCGGAGACCCAGTACTTC. This sequence joins TRBV7-6 and TRBJ2-5, with a tentative D call TRBD2 (5 bases). Germline V lookup: CDR1 SGHVS, CDR2 FNYEAQ. Trimming took 5 bases from V and 5 from J, leaving 15 bases between them. CDR3 length: 14 residues.